Presented here are 12 T cell receptor beta chains from one specimen sequenced in a study of cytomegalovirus exposure and HLA in healthy donors (TCRdb year 2017). The library was produced with the immunoSEQ multiplex PCR assay. For the multiplex PCR, a mixture combining 60 forward primers for TCR Vbeta segments and 13 reverse primers for TCR Jbeta segments was used. TCRdb stores this immuneACCESS table with in-frame sequences only. Part of the clones is absent; in the studies checked, under half of the shortfall reflects unresolved V genes, and no reason is known for the rest. In this sample the table shows around 110,000 clones, about 86% of which occur a single time. Around 4.2% of the sample goes to the ten largest clones. Material: PBMCs. The receptor set was obtained from a woman aged 25 to 45 in good health and CMV-seronegative.

The chain combines TRBV19 with TRBJ2-2; D not certain. Trimming removed 5 bases at V and 5 bases at J, with 6 bases between. The CDR3 contains 12 residues. Germline CDR1 and CDR2: LNHDA and SQIVND (reference sequence). The CDR3 sequence: CASSLATGELFF. CDR3 DNA sequence: TGTGCCAGTAGTTTAGCTACCGGGGAGCTGTTTTTT.

The chain links TRBV23-1 to TRBJ1-2; weak D call: TRBD1 (5 bases). TRBV23-1 belongs to the ORF category, with a function that is uncertain. This CDR3 contains 17 residues. V lost 1 base and J lost 7, with 22 bases in between. The CDR3 DNA reads TGCGCCAGCAGTCAATTAACCCCCGGCCAGGGCAAGAGTGGCTACACCTTC. It codes for CASSQLTPGQGKSGYTF.

The chain employs TRBV14 and TRBJ2-2; 7 nucleotides line up with TRBD2. The V and J ends lost 0 bases and 2 bases, in that order; junction bases with no gene match: 12. The CDR3 is 19 amino acids. Germline CDR1 SGHDN, CDR2 FVKESK. The CDR3 DNA reads as TGTGCCAGCAGCCAAGATCTGCCGGGTCTAGCGGTAAACACCGGGGAGCTGTTTTTT. It yields the protein CASSQDLPGLAVNTGELFF.

This rearrangement joins TRBV9 to TRBJ2-3, with D possibly being TRBD2 (6 bases). V was cut by 4 bases and J by 1 base, with 13 bases left in between. The CDR3 is 15 amino acids. Per germline, CDR1 SGDLS and CDR2 YYNGEE. The CDR3 DNA reads as TGTGCCAGCAGCTCCCGGGGCGGGGGCACAGATACGCAGTATTTT. Translated, it gives CASSSRGGGTDTQYF.

The rearrangement links TRBV5-5 to TRBJ2-5; 8 bases match TRBD1. Germline lookup yields CDR1 SGHKS and CDR2 YYEKEE (reference sequence). V gave up 6 bases and J gave up 4 bases; unmatched junction bases: 14. The CDR3 sequence is 16 residues long. This chain's CDR3 is CASTTNQGAQGETQYF. As DNA, the CDR3 is TGTGCCAGCACAACCAACCAGGGGGCGCAGGGAGAGACCCAGTACTTC.

The gene calls are TRBV10-3 and TRBJ1-1; a possible D gene is TRBD1 (5 bases). Germline V gene data show CDR1 as ENHRY and CDR2 as SYGVKD. This CDR3 region has 13 residues. V was trimmed by 3 bases and J by 7 bases, leaving 12 bases between them. CDR3: CAISEGAAIEAFF. The CDR3, as DNA: TGTGCCATCAGTGAAGGGGCGGCAATTGAAGCTTTCTTT.

This chain uses TRBV28 with TRBJ1-4; maybe TRBD1 (5 bases). Germline V gene sequence: CDR1 MDHEN, CDR2 SYDVKM. V lost 3 bases, J lost 7 bases, and 12 bases lay in between. The CDR3 spans 14 residues. CDR3 DNA: TGTGCCAGCAGTTTTCAGGGAGGAGGTGAAAAACTGTTTTTT. Its translation is CASSFQGGGEKLFF.

The chain links TRBV18 to TRBJ2-1; 9 bases line up with TRBD2. The germline V gene encodes CDR1 KGHSH and CDR2 LQKENI. V lost 1 base and J lost 5; bases outside the gene matches: 3. CDR3 length equals 15 residues. CDR3 DNA: TGTGCCAGCTCACCACTTGCGGGAGGGAACAATGAGCAGTTCTTC. This encodes CASSPLAGGNNEQFF.

This rearrangement joins TRBV6-6 to TRBJ1-6; a possible D gene is TRBD1 (6 bases). CDR3 length: 16 residues. Germline CDR1 reads MNHNY; CDR2 reads SVGAGI (reference sequence). V was trimmed by 6 bases and J by 2 bases, leaving 14 bases between them. The CDR3 nucleotides are TGTGCCAGCAGAAGGGGGTCGGAGACCTATAATTCACCCCTCCACTTT. It specifies CASRRGSETYNSPLHF.

This clone was detected a few times. The chain carries TRBV4-1 and TRBJ1-1, with 8 bases fitting TRBD1. V dropped 3 bases and J dropped 1; count of bases not matched to a gene: 7. Germline lookup yields CDR1 MGHRA and CDR2 YSYEKL. CDR3 length: 16 residues. CDR3 DNA: TGCGCCAGCAGCCACCCTATAGACAGGGGGAACACTGAAGCTTTCTTT. Protein sequence: CASSHPIDRGNTEAFF.

The J gene is TRBJ1-4, the V gene TRBV7-2; 10 nucleotides agree with TRBD1. V lost 3 bases to trimming and J lost 0 bases; unmatched junction nucleotides: 1. In germline, CDR1 is SGHTA, CDR2 FQGNSA. This CDR3 spans 16 amino acids. The CDR3 region is CASSLGTGATNEKLFF. The CDR3, as DNA: TGTGCCAGCAGCTTGGGGACAGGGGCAACTAATGAAAAACTGTTTTTT.

CDR3 loop: CASTRDEESGTQYF. Written as DNA, the CDR3 is TGTGCCAGCACGAGGGATGAAGAAAGTGGGACCCAGTACTTC. The chain carries TRBV6-1 and TRBJ2-5; possible D gene TRBD2, 5 bases. Germline CDR1 is MNHNS and CDR2 is SASEGT. V was shortened by 7 bases and J by 7 bases, with 19 bases between the two germline ends. This CDR3 has 14 residues.